The entry below describes one T cell receptor (beta chain). The CDR3 sequence is 14 residues long. The V gene's germline CDR1 is DFQATT and CDR2 SNEGSKA (reference sequence). Trimming took 3 bases from V and 6 from J, leaving 14 bases between them. This sample is part of a study of blood T cell repertoires in COVID-19. Looking at the study overall: Italy, Spain and the United States were the sources of the convalescent and acute COVID-19 samples.

Sequencing used immunoSEQ multiplex PCR; TCRdb keeps in-frame clones, though not all of them. This sample has about 52,000 clones, with about 85% found just once. This sequence originates from a man aged 65 to 85 with active COVID-19. The specimen was peripheral blood. The chain combines TRBV20-1 with TRBJ2-2; a possible D gene is TRBD2 (6 bases). CDR3 bases: TGCAGTGCTAGTCTAGCGATCCTGGCCGGGGAGCTGTTTTTT. Amino acids: CSASLAILAGELFF.